These 25 T cell receptor beta chains were sequenced from one sample in a study of siplizumab effects on memory and regulatory T cells. Clones were sequenced by immunoSEQ multiplex PCR, and TCRdb holds only the in-frame ones, with some missing. Of about 64,000 clones listed, roughly 96% were seen once; the top ten hold roughly 0.097%. Input material: naive CD8+ T cells sorted from blood. The receptor set was obtained from a human donor in good health.

The chain carries TRBV5-3 and TRBJ1-1; 8 bases are shared with TRBD1. TRBV5-3 is recorded as an ORF, its role being uncertain. Trimming took 9 bases from V and 4 from J; bases not matched to a gene: 8. CDR3 length equals 13 residues. The CDR3 sequence is CAIGQGWATEAFF. The CDR3 DNA sequence: TGTGCCATTGGACAGGGTTGGGCCACTGAAGCTTTCTTT.

CDR3 coding DNA: TGTGCCAGCAGCGTGGGACCGGGCTACGAGCAGTACTTC. This gives the protein CASSVGPGYEQYF. The chain uses TRBV9 and TRBJ2-7; D possibly uses TRBD1 or TRBD2 (5 bases each). This CDR3 region has 13 residues. CDR1 is SGDLS, CDR2 YYNGEE, per germline. V was shortened by 2 bases and J by 3 bases, with 9 bases between the two germline ends.

The chain joins TRBV29-1 to TRBJ2-1; D is ambiguous. The CDR3 sequence is 11 residues long. Germline assignment: CDR1 SQVTM and CDR2 ANQGSEA. V lost 6 bases to trimming and J lost 10 bases, with 13 bases between them. CDR3 region: CSVEDPQEQFF. CDR3 bases: TGCAGCGTCGAGGACCCGCAGGAGCAGTTCTTC.

The chain has TRBV7-2 and TRBJ1-2; weak D call: TRBD1 (5 bases). Per the germline V gene, CDR1 is SGHTA and CDR2 is FQGNSA. The V end was cut by 1 base, the J end by 5 bases, with 17 bases between. There are 16 residues in the CDR3. This CDR3 reads CASSLEWAGQGYGYTF. The CDR3 coding sequence is TGTGCCAGCAGCTTAGAATGGGCCGGGCAGGGTTATGGCTACACCTTC.

The chain uses TRBV4-3 and TRBJ2-1; tentative D call: TRBD2 (6 bases). Deletions cut 3 bases from V and 5 bases from J, with 11 bases between. The CDR3 loop spans 14 amino acids. Per germline, CDR1 LGHNA and CDR2 YSLEER. CDR3 DNA sequence: TGCGCCAGCAGCCACACGGGGGATAACAATGAGCAGTTCTTC. Amino acids: CASSHTGDNNEQFF.

The chain employs TRBV14 and TRBJ2-7; D call uncertain. The CDR3 consists of 12 residues. Germline V gives CDR1 SGHDN, CDR2 FVKESK. The V and J ends lost 1 base and 3 bases respectively, with 4 bases between them. Written as DNA, the CDR3 is TGTGCCAGCAGCCAAGGTGGCTACGAGCAGTACTTC. It yields the protein CASSQGGYEQYF.

The chain recombines TRBV19 with TRBJ2-1; 8 nucleotides line up with TRBD2. With 6 bases clipped from V and 3 bases from J, the junction kept 7 bases outside the gene matches. Per germline, CDR1 LNHDA and CDR2 SQIVND (reference sequence). The CDR3 has 15 residues. CDR3 sequence: CASRHPGLDYNEQFF. As DNA, the CDR3 is TGTGCCAGTAGACACCCGGGACTAGACTACAATGAGCAGTTCTTC.

The DNA of the CDR3 is TGCGCCAGCAGCCAAGGCTTGGGTTTGTCCCTCCACTTT. Amino acid sequence: CASSQGLGLSLHF. The gene calls are TRBV4-1 and TRBJ1-6; D gene unclear. Deletions cut 1 base from V and 14 bases from J, with 12 bases between. Germline values: CDR1 MGHRA, CDR2 YSYEKL. The CDR3 length is 13 residues.

V is TRBV4-2 and J is TRBJ2-3; D is ambiguous. The V gene lost 4 bases and the J gene lost 6 bases, with 8 bases spanning the gap. This CDR3 has 12 residues. CDR1 is LGHNA and CDR2 is YNFKEQ in the germline V gene. CDR3 loop: CASSPSGDTQYF. As DNA, the CDR3 is TGTGCCAGCAGCCCCTCGGGCGATACGCAGTATTTT.

The chain recombines TRBV9 with TRBJ2-6; D not resolved. Per germline, CDR1 SGDLS and CDR2 YYNGEE. This CDR3 is built from 16 residues. Trimming stripped 4 bases from V and 0 bases from J, with 11 bases between. As DNA, the CDR3 is TGTGCCAGCAGCTCCACCCCAAGCTCTGGGGCCAACGTCCTGACTTTC. This encodes CASSSTPSSGANVLTF. Variable domain in full (rest from reference TRBV9 and TRBJ2-6): DSGVTQTPKHLITATGQRVTLRCSPRSGDLSVYWYQQSLDQGLQFLIQYYNGEERAKGNILERFSAQQFPDLHSELNLSSLELGDSALYFCASSSTPSSGANVLTFGAGSRLTVL.

The count of this clone is one. The chain has TRBV6-5 and TRBJ2-1; no definite D call. Trimming left V 1 base short and J 0 bases short, with 10 bases between. The CDR3 runs 16 residues. Germline assignment: CDR1 MNHEY and CDR2 SVGAGI. CDR3 in amino acids: CASSYYIISSYNEQFF. CDR3 DNA sequence: TGTGCCAGCAGTTACTATATTATTAGCTCCTACAATGAGCAGTTCTTC.

The chain has TRBV4-2 and TRBJ2-2; D not resolved. The CDR3 is made up of 16 amino acids. The germline CDR1 and CDR2 sequences are LGHNA and YNFKEQ. The germline V and J ends were trimmed by 0 bases and 4 bases, with 12 bases remaining between them. This CDR3 reads CASSQDPGMATGELFF. In DNA form, the CDR3 reads TGTGCCAGCAGCCAAGATCCCGGAATGGCCACCGGGGAGCTGTTTTTT.

The rearrangement links TRBV27 to TRBJ1-2, with a possible D match to TRBD1 (6 bases). Germline values: CDR1 MNHEY, CDR2 SMNVEV (reference sequence). This CDR3 has 14 amino acids. V lost 3 bases and J lost 4, with 12 bases in between. CDR3 in DNA: TGTGCCAGCAGTTTGGGGGGGCCGACCTATGGCTACACCTTC. This encodes CASSLGGPTYGYTF.

The chain combines TRBV6-8 with TRBJ1-5, with 8 bases matching TRBD1. V shed 5 bases, J shed 0 bases, and the junction held 6 bases outside the gene matches. CDR1 is MNHGY and CDR2 is SAAAGT in the germline V gene. The CDR3 covers 16 residues. For the CDR3, the DNA is TGTGCCAGCAGTGGACAGGGACCTTATAGCAATCAGCCCCAGCATTTT. Translated: CASSGQGPYSNQPQHF.

The chain is built from TRBV28 and TRBJ1-2; D may be TRBD1 (6 bases). Trimming pared 4 bases from V and 4 bases from J, leaving 13 bases between. CDR3 length: 14 amino acids. The germline V gene encodes CDR1 MDHEN and CDR2 SYDVKM. Here the CDR3 reads CASSSLGGGYGYTF. The CDR3 DNA reads as TGTGCCAGCAGTTCCCTGGGGGGCGGCTATGGCTACACCTTC.

The J gene is TRBJ2-7, the V gene TRBV7-9; 7 bases are shared with TRBD2. Germline V gene data show CDR1 as SEHNR and CDR2 as FQNEAQ (reference sequence). The junction had 3 bases not matched to a gene; V was cut back by 3 bases and J by 4 bases. The CDR3 extends over 13 amino acids. CDR3 amino acids: CASSFPGGYEQYF. The CDR3 DNA follows: TGTGCCAGCAGCTTTCCGGGGGGATACGAGCAGTACTTC.

This chain joins TRBV4-1 and TRBJ1-3; no clear D. The CDR3 covers 15 residues. Trimming removed 3 bases at V and 1 base at J, with 10 bases between. The germline gives CDR1 MGHRA, CDR2 YSYEKL. The CDR3 nucleotides read TGCGCCAGCAGCCAGGGGTCGGTTTCTGGAAACACCATATATTTT. It specifies CASSQGSVSGNTIYF.

The chain combines TRBV10-1 with TRBJ2-7; 10 bases agree with TRBD2. The CDR3 sequence is 16 residues long. Germline CDR1 is WNHNN and CDR2 is SYGVQD (reference sequence). V lost 3 bases to trimming and J lost 4 bases; unmatched junction nucleotides: 9. CDR3 region: CASSEPPGLAEYEQYF. The CDR3 DNA follows: TGCGCCAGCAGTGAACCCCCAGGACTAGCGGAATACGAGCAGTACTTC.

The V gene is TRBV6-5, the J gene TRBJ1-5, with D perhaps matching TRBD1 (6 bases). The CDR3 loop spans 14 amino acids. Germline lookup yields CDR1 MNHEY and CDR2 SVGAGI. V dropped 0 bases and J dropped 7 bases, with 10 bases sitting between them. For the CDR3, the DNA is TGTGCCAGCAGTTACTCGGACAGCACCCAGCCCCAGCATTTT. The encoded protein is CASSYSDSTQPQHF.

The V gene is TRBV2, the J gene TRBJ1-1, with 9 nucleotides matching TRBD1. Germline V gene data show CDR1 as SNHLY and CDR2 as FYNNEI. Trimming removed 6 bases from V and 1 base from J; junction bases left unmatched: 9. This CDR3 has 16 residues. The CDR3, as DNA: TGTGCCAGCAGCGCTAATAAGGACAGGGGGAACACTGAAGCTTTCTTT. Protein product: CASSANKDRGNTEAFF.

The J gene is TRBJ2-7, the V gene TRBV4-1, with TRBD1 identical over 8 bases. The CDR3 is 15 amino acids. Germline trimming cut 1 base from V and 3 bases from J; bases unmatched to any gene: 5. Germline V gene lookup returns CDR1 MGHRA and CDR2 YSYEKL. The CDR3 here is CASSQVGQGLYEQYF. CDR3 bases: TGCGCCAGCAGCCAAGTAGGACAGGGTCTCTACGAGCAGTACTTC.

The V call is TRBV6-6, the J call TRBJ1-1; weak D call: TRBD1 (6 bases). This CDR3 contains 13 residues. Germline assignment: CDR1 MNHNY and CDR2 SVGAGI (reference sequence). V lost 0 bases and J lost 6, with 8 bases in between. The chain's CDR3 is CASSYSGAAEAFF. CDR3 in DNA: TGTGCCAGCAGTTACTCGGGGGCCGCTGAAGCTTTCTTT.

The V and J genes are TRBV2 and TRBJ2-2, with 7 bases lining up with TRBD2. V lost 2 bases and J lost 0; bases outside the gene matches: 6. The CDR3 sequence is 17 residues long. The germline CDR1 and CDR2 sequences are SNHLY and FYNNEI. The CDR3 reads CASSESGRGSNTGELFF. The CDR3 DNA sequence: TGTGCCAGCAGTGAATCAGGGCGGGGGTCGAACACCGGGGAGCTGTTTTTT.

The rearrangement links TRBV27 to TRBJ2-1, with unresolved D. Per the germline V gene, CDR1 is MNHEY and CDR2 is SMNVEV (reference sequence). CDR3 size: 16 residues. Trimming removed 7 bases from V and 1 base from J, with 17 bases in between. The CDR3 protein is CASTPSFLASYNEQFF. CDR3 DNA sequence: TGTGCCAGCACCCCCTCTTTTTTGGCGTCCTACAATGAGCAGTTCTTC.

The rearrangement links TRBV5-1 to TRBJ2-1; 10 positions agree with TRBD2. J was trimmed by 6 bases and V by 4 bases; bases with no gene match: 4. In germline, CDR1 is SGHRS, CDR2 YFSETQ. The CDR3 extends over 14 amino acids. DNA of the CDR3: TGCGCCAGCAGCCATAGCGGGGGGCCCAATGAGCAGTTCTTC. This translates into CASSHSGGPNEQFF.